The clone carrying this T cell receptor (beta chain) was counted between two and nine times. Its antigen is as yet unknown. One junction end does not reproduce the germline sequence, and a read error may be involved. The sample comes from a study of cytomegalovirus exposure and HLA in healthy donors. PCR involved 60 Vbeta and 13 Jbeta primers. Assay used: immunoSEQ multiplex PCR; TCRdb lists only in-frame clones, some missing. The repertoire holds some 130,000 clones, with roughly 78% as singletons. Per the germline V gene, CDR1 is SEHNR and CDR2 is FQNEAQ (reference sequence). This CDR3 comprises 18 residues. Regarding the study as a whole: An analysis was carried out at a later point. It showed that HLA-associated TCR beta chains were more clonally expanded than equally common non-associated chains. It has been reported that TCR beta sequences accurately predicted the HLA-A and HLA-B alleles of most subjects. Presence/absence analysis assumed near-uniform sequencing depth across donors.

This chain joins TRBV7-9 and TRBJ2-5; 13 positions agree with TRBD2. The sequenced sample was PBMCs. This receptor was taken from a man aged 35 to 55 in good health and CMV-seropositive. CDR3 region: CSSSFGLAGEGGSETQYF. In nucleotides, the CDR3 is TGTTCCAGCAGCTTCGGACTAGCGGGAGAGGGGGGCAGTGAGACCCAGTACTTC.